Given below is one TCR beta chain in context. The antigen is undetermined. In the PCR, 60 Vbeta and 13 Jbeta primers were used. The protocol was immunoSEQ multiplex PCR, while the TCRdb copy is restricted to in-frame clones and leaves out a portion. The data contain tens of thousands of clones, roughly 78% of them seen just once; the ten biggest clones take up 9.7%. The data are from a study of cytomegalovirus exposure and HLA in healthy donors. Study-wide findings and caveats: Relative to equally common others, HLA-associated TCR beta chains showed greater clonal expansion in a later analysis. The authors assumed roughly uniform sequencing depth across donors for presence/absence analyses.

J gave up 9 bases and V 2 bases, and 6 bases lay outside the gene matches. Looked up from germline, CDR1 is MNHEY and CDR2 is SMNVEV (reference sequence). The CDR3 is 14 residues long. Material for sequencing was PBMCs. This TCR derives from a middle-aged man in good health and CMV-seronegative. This chain links TRBV27 with TRBJ2-1; 8 bases agree with TRBD1. The DNA for the CDR3 is TGTGCCAGCAGTTTAGTGCAGGGGGCCGGTGAGCAGTTCTTC. Amino acids: CASSLVQGAGEQFF.